This TCR beta chain was retrieved from a study of radiotherapy plus CTLA-4 blockade in lung cancer. Overall study: For about 19% of patients, objective responses occurred, and around 31% had disease control.

Patients with chemo-refractory metastatic non-small-cell lung cancer received focal radiation plus CTLA-4 blockade with ipilimumab. V lost 5 bases and J lost 3; bases outside the gene matches: 10. Per germline, CDR1 SGHAT and CDR2 FQNNGV. The length of the CDR3 is 16 residues. Findings and limits, study-wide: There was expansion of tumor-derived TCR clones in blood after radiotherapy plus ipilimumab. Early clonal dynamics of blood T cells, together with interferon-beta, were reported as the best response predictor.

A remark on this clone: What it binds is unknown.

This table comes from immunoSEQ multiplex PCR, and its TCRdb copy is limited to in-frame clones, with some not included. The sample contains some 66,000 clones, around four fifths of which appear only once. The receptor was derived from a human donor with non-small cell lung cancer who had a partial response to radiotherapy plus ipilimumab. This specimen consisted of peripheral blood, obtained from a patient treated with radiotherapy plus ipilimumab. The chain couples TRBV11-2 to TRBJ2-7; 10 nucleotides align to TRBD1. This CDR3 is CASSPRPGTGDYEQYF. The CDR3 nucleotides read TGTGCCAGCAGCCCCCGGCCCGGGACAGGGGACTACGAGCAGTACTTC.